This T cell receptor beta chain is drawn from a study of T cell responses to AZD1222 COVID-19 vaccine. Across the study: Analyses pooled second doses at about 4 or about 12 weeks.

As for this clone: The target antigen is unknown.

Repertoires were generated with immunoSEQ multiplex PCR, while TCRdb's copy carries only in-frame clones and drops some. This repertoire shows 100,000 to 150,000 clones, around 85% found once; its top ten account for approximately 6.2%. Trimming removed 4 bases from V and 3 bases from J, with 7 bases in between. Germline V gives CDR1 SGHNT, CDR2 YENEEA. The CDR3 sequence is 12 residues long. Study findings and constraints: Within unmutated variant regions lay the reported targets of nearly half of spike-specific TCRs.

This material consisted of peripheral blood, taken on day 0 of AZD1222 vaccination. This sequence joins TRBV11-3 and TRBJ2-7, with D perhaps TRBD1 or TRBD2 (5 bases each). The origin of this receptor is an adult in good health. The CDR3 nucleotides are TGTGCCAGCAGCTCAGGGAGCTACGAGCAGTACTTC. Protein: CASSSGSYEQYF. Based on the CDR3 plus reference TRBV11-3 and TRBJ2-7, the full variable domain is EAGVVQSPRYKIIEKKQPVAFWCNPISGHNTLYWYLQNLGQGPELLIRYENEEAVDDSQLPKDRFSAERLKGVDSTLKIQPAELGDSAVYLCASSSGSYEQYFGPGTRLTVT.